This T cell receptor (beta chain) was retrieved from a study of cytomegalovirus exposure and HLA in healthy donors. Assay: immunoSEQ multiplex PCR; the TCRdb copy retains only in-frame clones and omits some. In the table there are some 340,000 clones, roughly nine tenths of which are singletons. This CDR3 spans 15 amino acids. J was trimmed by 7 bases and V by 1 base; bases with no gene match: 9. Germline V gene sequence: CDR1 GTSNPN, CDR2 SVGIG (reference sequence). A remark on this clone: What it binds is not known.

The study's findings and limits: Per published reports, the classifier diagnosed cytomegalovirus status with high specificity and sensitivity. The authors listed 150 to 200 TCR beta chains as cytomegalovirus-associated.

The chain combines TRBV30 with TRBJ1-2, with 10 bases matching TRBD1. The source of this sequence is a woman aged 30 to 39 in good health and CMV-seropositive. Sequencing input: PBMCs. CDR3 nucleotides: TGTGCCTGGAGTGAAGAGACAGGGGGCGTTGGTGGCTACACCTTC. The encoded protein is CAWSEETGGVGGYTF.